Following are 27 T cell receptor beta chains from one sample sequenced in a study of shared clonotypes between healthy human individuals. Assay: immunoSEQ multiplex PCR; the TCRdb copy retains only in-frame clones and omits some. Found here are about 2 million clones, roughly 94% of them singletons; the top ten hold 1.1%. Naivety among CD8 cells was defined by CD45RO negativity and positive CCR7 selection, thereby excluding terminally differentiated effector memory CD45RA+ cells. The sample taken for sequencing was naive CD8+ T cells sorted from blood. These receptors originate from a man aged 18 to 30 in good health.

The sample holds a few counts of this clone. A single base separates this from a much larger clone, so it may be a read error. Different DNA sequences within this sample yield the same CDR3. The V gene is TRBV28, the J gene TRBJ2-7; D unclear. The germline V gene has CDR1 MDHEN and CDR2 SYDVKM. The CDR3 extends over 10 amino acids. V lost 5 bases and J 2 bases, leaving 1 base between the germline ends. The CDR3 DNA sequence: TGTGCCAGCAGTGCCTACGAGCAGTACTTC. Its protein product is CASSAYEQYF.

The chain employs TRBV29-1 and TRBJ2-5; D is undetermined. CDR3 size: 15 residues. The germline V gene encodes CDR1 SQVTM and CDR2 ANQGSEA. Trimming cost V 4 bases and J 1 base, with 16 bases left between them. CDR3 loop: CSVVGQYAFQETQYF. The CDR3 nucleotides are TGCAGCGTTGTCGGGCAGTATGCGTTCCAAGAGACCCAGTACTTC. The full variable domain, with the rest looked up from reference TRBV29-1 and TRBJ2-5, is SAVISQKPSRDICQRGTSLTIQCQVDSQVTMMFWYRQQPGQSLTLIATANQGSEATYESGFVIDKFPISRPNLTFSTLTVSNMSPEDSSIYLCSVVGQYAFQETQYFGPGTRLLVL.

The rearrangement joins TRBV5-1 to TRBJ2-1; TRBD2 matches 11 bases. The germline CDR1 and CDR2 sequences are SGHRS and YFSETQ. The CDR3 is 18 amino acids. V was clipped by 0 bases and J by 0 bases; unmatched bases: 5. Here the CDR3 reads CASSLASGGPSSYNEQFF. The CDR3 DNA is TGCGCCAGCAGCTTGGCTAGCGGGGGGCCTAGCTCCTACAATGAGCAGTTCTTC.

The count of this clone is one. V usage is TRBV6-1 and J usage is TRBJ1-2; tentative D call: TRBD1 (6 bases). The CDR3 runs 14 residues. The ends were cut back, 1 base at V and 3 bases at J, with 9 bases in the middle. Germline V lookup: CDR1 MNHNS, CDR2 SASEGT. CDR3 coding DNA: TGTGCCAGCAGTGAAGGGACAGCGGACTATGGCTACACCTTC. Protein: CASSEGTADYGYTF.

The chain has TRBV12-5 and TRBJ2-5; D unresolved. The V end lost 1 base, the J end lost 5 bases, and 11 bases lay between the germline ends. The length of the CDR3 is 14 residues. Per the germline V gene, CDR1 is LGHNT and CDR2 is FRNRAP. This chain's CDR3 is CASGLEGLGETQYF. The CDR3 coding sequence is TGTGCTAGTGGTTTGGAGGGCCTTGGGGAGACCCAGTACTTC.

A remark on this clone: This CDR3 is also generated by other DNA sequences in the sample. The chain employs TRBV7-6 and TRBJ2-7, with D perhaps being TRBD1 or TRBD2 (6 bases each). Germline CDR1 and CDR2: SGHVS and FNYEAQ. CDR3 size: 13 residues. V shed 4 bases and J shed 0 bases, with 7 bases lying between them. The CDR3 spells CASSSGASYEQYF. The CDR3 nucleotides are TGTGCCAGCAGCTCGGGGGCCTCCTACGAGCAGTACTTC.

The genes are TRBV7-9 and TRBJ2-7, with a tentative D call TRBD1 (6 bases). The V end lost 0 bases, the J end lost 5 bases, and 14 bases lay between the germline ends. Germline V lookup: CDR1 SEHNR, CDR2 FQNEAQ (reference sequence). This CDR3 comprises 15 residues. The DNA of the CDR3 is TGTGCCAGCAGCTTAGCGTTCCCAGGGGTGAACGAGCAGTACTTC. It specifies CASSLAFPGVNEQYF.

Concerning this clone itself: This specimen includes other DNA sequences encoding the same CDR3. CDR3 bases: TGTGCCAGCAGCTCTACAGGGGATCAGCCCCAGCATTTT. It is translated as CASSSTGDQPQHF. The chain employs TRBV7-9 and TRBJ1-5; 7 bases are a match to TRBD1. Trimming took 4 bases from V and 5 from J; bases not matched to a gene: 2. CDR1 is SEHNR, CDR2 FQNEAQ, per germline (reference sequence). The CDR3 loop spans 13 amino acids.

The V and J genes are TRBV6-1 and TRBJ1-4; D might be TRBD1 (5 bases). Between the trimmed V and J ends, which lost 4 bases and 0 bases, there was a span of 24 bases. The CDR3 totals 20 residues. From germline, CDR1 is MNHNS and CDR2 SASEGT. CDR3 DNA sequence: TGTGCCAGCAGTGTTTGGCGGGGGGGAAATCTGGCGGCAACTAATGAAAAACTGTTTTTT. Protein product: CASSVWRGGNLAATNEKLFF.

J is TRBJ2-2 and V is TRBV27; 11 bases map to TRBD2. The CDR3 covers 15 residues. Trimming took 6 bases from V and 1 from J; bases not matched to a gene: 1. The germline gives CDR1 MNHEY, CDR2 SMNVEV (reference sequence). The CDR3 nucleotides read TGTGCCAGCAGACTAGCGGGAGTGAACACCGGGGAGCTGTTTTTT. This sequence encodes CASRLAGVNTGELFF.

V is TRBV28 and J is TRBJ2-3; a possible D gene is TRBD2 (6 bases). The CDR3 sequence is 16 residues long. Germline V gene data show CDR1 as MDHEN and CDR2 as SYDVKM. Trimming cost V 6 bases and J 2 bases, with 18 bases left between them. CDR3 loop: CASSPYRERLTDTQYF. The CDR3 DNA follows: TGTGCCAGCAGCCCCTATCGGGAGCGGCTCACAGATACGCAGTATTTT.

This chain connects TRBV27 to TRBJ2-5, with 10 nucleotides matching TRBD2. Trimming at V came to 5 bases and at J to 1 base, leaving 4 bases not matched to a gene. CDR1 is MNHEY and CDR2 is SMNVEV in the germline V gene (reference sequence). This CDR3 is built from 15 residues. CDR3: CASSLGTSVQETQYF. For the CDR3, the DNA is TGTGCCAGCAGTCTGGGGACTAGCGTCCAAGAGACCCAGTACTTC.

Of note for this clone: This sample also contains other DNA sequences that code for the same CDR3. V is TRBV5-6 and J is TRBJ2-7, with D unclear. The CDR3 length is 11 residues. CDR1 is SGHDT and CDR2 is YYEEEE in the germline V gene. V shed 0 bases and J shed 7 bases, with 5 bases lying between them. The CDR3 protein is CASSLVGEQYF. The DNA of the CDR3 is TGTGCCAGCAGCTTGGTTGGGGAGCAGTACTTC.

The chain combines TRBV19 with TRBJ1-1, with 11 bases lining up with TRBD1. The CDR3 has 19 amino acids. The germline V gene encodes CDR1 LNHDA and CDR2 SQIVND (reference sequence). Trimming cost V 7 bases and J 0 bases; bases outside gene matches: 16. The CDR3 protein is CASTRPWDRGRDMNTEAFF. The CDR3 bases are TGTGCCAGTACTCGACCTTGGGACAGGGGGAGGGACATGAACACTGAAGCTTTCTTT.

This chain joins TRBV7-8 and TRBJ2-3, with a tentative D call TRBD2 (6 bases). The CDR3 is made up of 15 amino acids. The V gene lost 6 bases and the J gene lost 4 bases, with 17 bases spanning the gap. Germline loops: CDR1 SGHVS, CDR2 FQNEAQ. This CDR3 reads CASRFNDGGPDTQYF. CDR3 sequence (DNA): TGTGCCAGCAGATTCAATGACGGGGGTCCAGATACGCAGTATTTT.

With regard to this clone: At the DNA level, this CDR3 is encoded by other sequences in the same sample as well. V and J are TRBV4-1 and TRBJ2-7, with TRBD1 matching over 7 bases. CDR3 length equals 14 residues. V gave up 3 bases and J gave up 0 bases; unmatched junction bases: 2. CDR1 is MGHRA and CDR2 is YSYEKL in the germline V gene. CDR3 region: CASSHGDSSYEQYF. CDR3 bases: TGCGCCAGCAGCCACGGGGACAGCTCCTACGAGCAGTACTTC.

This clone was counted between two and nine times. This chain connects TRBV30 to TRBJ1-1, with unresolved D. V was trimmed by 5 bases and J by 5 bases, leaving 6 bases between them. CDR3 length: 10 residues. Germline CDR1 reads GTSNPN; CDR2 reads SVGIG (reference sequence). CDR3: CAWSWTEAFF. The DNA for the CDR3 is TGTGCCTGGTCGTGGACTGAAGCTTTCTTT.

The gene calls are TRBV2 and TRBJ1-1; TRBD1 aligns across 9 bases. From germline, CDR1 is SNHLY and CDR2 FYNNEI. The CDR3 runs 13 residues. CDR3 in amino acids: CASKGQGNTEAFF. Here the CDR3 DNA reads TGTGCGTCTAAGGGACAGGGAAACACTGAAGCTTTCTTT.

The chain links TRBV2 to TRBJ1-3; D gene uncertain. The CDR3 length is 16 residues. Trimming pared 1 base from V and 2 bases from J, leaving 12 bases between. Germline-derived CDR1 and CDR2 are SNHLY and FYNNEI. In DNA form, the CDR3 reads TGTGCCAGCAGTGAAGAAGGGATCCACGCTGGAAACACCATATATTTT. This codes for CASSEEGIHAGNTIYF. Drawing the rest from reference TRBV2 and TRBJ1-3, the complete variable domain is EPEVTQTPSHQVTQMGQEVILRCVPISNHLYFYWYRQILGQKVEFLVSFYNNEISEKSEIFDDQFSVERPDGSNFTLKIRSTKLEDSAMYFCASSEEGIHAGNTIYFGEGSWLTVV.

This chain links TRBV7-9 with TRBJ2-2; D gene ambiguous. The CDR3 is made up of 15 amino acids. Trimming shortened V by 3 bases and J by 6 bases, and 14 bases separated the two germline ends. Looked up from germline, CDR1 is SEHNR and CDR2 is FQNEAQ (reference sequence). The chain's CDR3 is CASSLVLGDPGELFF. In nucleotides, the CDR3 is TGTGCCAGCAGCTTGGTTCTTGGGGATCCCGGGGAGCTGTTTTTT.

The V call is TRBV11-2, the J call TRBJ2-7, with 9 bases lining up with TRBD1. The CDR3 length is 16 residues. V lost 1 base to trimming and J lost 7 bases; unmatched junction nucleotides: 11. CDR1 is SGHAT, CDR2 FQNNGV, per germline. CDR3: CASSLGPGTGSVEQYF. The CDR3 DNA sequence: TGTGCCAGCAGCTTAGGTCCCGGGACAGGGTCCGTGGAGCAGTACTTC.

The chain combines TRBV5-6 with TRBJ2-7; TRBD1 is a possible D gene (6 bases). Trimming shortened V by 3 bases and J by 1 base, and 14 bases separated the two germline ends. CDR3 length: 15 amino acids. Germline V gives CDR1 SGHDT, CDR2 YYEEEE. The CDR3 here is CASSSLDRLSYEQYF. DNA of the CDR3: TGTGCCAGCAGCTCCTTAGACAGGTTATCCTACGAGCAGTACTTC.

V and J are TRBV27 and TRBJ2-7; 7 nucleotides line up with TRBD2. The CDR3 runs to 16 residues. V shed 3 bases, J shed 0 bases, and the junction held 8 bases outside the gene matches. Germline CDR1 and CDR2: MNHEY and SMNVEV (reference sequence). The CDR3 sequence is CASSFSSGVRSYEQYF. Here the CDR3 DNA reads TGTGCCAGCAGTTTTTCTAGCGGAGTACGCTCCTACGAGCAGTACTTC.

This chain joins TRBV27 and TRBJ2-3; no reliable D call. The CDR3 runs to 14 residues. Trimming stripped 5 bases from V and 4 bases from J, with 13 bases between. CDR1 is MNHEY, CDR2 SMNVEV, per germline (reference sequence). The CDR3 here is CASSQSGAPDTQYF. DNA of the CDR3: TGTGCCAGCAGTCAGTCAGGAGCCCCAGATACGCAGTATTTT.

This clone was found once. The genes are TRBV7-9 and TRBJ2-3; TRBD2 might be the D (6 bases). Germline CDR1 reads SEHNR; CDR2 reads FQNEAQ (reference sequence). V was pared by 7 bases and J by 1 base, with 15 bases between. The CDR3 consists of 15 residues. CDR3 sequence (DNA): TGTGCCAGCATTCCCTCACCGGGGGGCACAGATACGCAGTATTTT. Amino acid sequence: CASIPSPGGTDTQYF.

V is TRBV7-8 and J is TRBJ2-1, with 14 nucleotides matching TRBD2. Germline lookup yields CDR1 SGHVS and CDR2 FQNEAQ. CDR3 size: 20 residues. The trim removed 5 bases at V and 0 bases at J, leaving 12 bases unmatched. The CDR3 DNA reads as TGTGCCAGCAGCCAAGGACTAGCGGGGGGTTTAATTAGCTCCTACAATGAGCAGTTCTTC. It codes for CASSQGLAGGLISSYNEQFF.

This chain connects TRBV2 to TRBJ2-7; 10 bases are a match to TRBD1. V trimming: 7 bases; J trimming: 5 bases; junction bases outside the gene matches: 17. The germline gives CDR1 SNHLY, CDR2 FYNNEI. The CDR3 is made up of 17 amino acids. The CDR3 nucleotides are TGTGCCAGCAACCCGGGGGGACAGGGGTACGAGGAGGACGAGCAGTACTTC. This translates into CASNPGGQGYEEDEQYF.